These T cell receptor beta chains were read from a single sample in a study of blood T cell repertoires in COVID-19. This table comes from immunoSEQ multiplex PCR, and its TCRdb copy is limited to in-frame clones, with some not included. Of approximately 260,000 clones in the sample, less than 85% are singletons; the top ten hold 4% to 6%. Sequencing was done on a sample of peripheral blood. These receptors came from a woman older than 75 with active or convalescent COVID-19. Both conserved end residues are part of each CDR3. D genes are given only for firm matches. Expanded clones get a size class; other rows say once, few or many, or leave the size out.

V gene	J gene	D gene	clone size	CDR3 protein	CDR3 DNA
TRBV6-5	TRBJ2-3	TRBD2	NA	CASSSGLAGTDTQYF	TGTGCCAGCAGTAGTGGACTAGCGGGCACAGATACGCAGTATTTT
TRBV6-2/TRBV6-3	TRBJ2-1	NA	NA	CASSYSPELAGEQFF	TGTGCCAGCAGTTACTCACCCGAACTAGCCGGTGAGCAGTTCTTC
TRBV28	TRBJ2-3	NA	once	CASSVSSYTDTQYF	TGTGCCAGCAGTGTATCTAGCTACACAGATACGCAGTATTTT
TRBV5-1	TRBJ1-2	NA	NA	CASSLAGHPNYGYTF	TGCGCCAGCAGCTTGGCTGGACACCCTAACTATGGCTACACCTTC
TRBV18	TRBJ2-3	NA	NA	CASSPAGADTQYF	TGTGCCAGCTCACCAGCGGGTGCAGATACGCAGTATTTT
TRBV16	TRBJ2-1	TRBD1	NA	CASSQSTGAGEQFF	TGTGCCAGCAGCCAATCCACAGGGGCGGGTGAGCAGTTCTTC
TRBV19	TRBJ1-1	TRBD1	NA	CASSTGTGGAYTEAFF	TGTGCCAGTAGTACCGGGACAGGGGGCGCTTACACTGAAGCTTTCTTT
TRBV5-1	TRBJ2-4	NA	once	CASSLGAPDIQYF	TGCGCCAGCAGCTTGGGGGCCCCGGACATTCAGTACTTC
TRBV10-3	TRBJ1-1	NA	NA	CAISGSGARGTEAFF	TGTGCCATCAGTGGATCAGGGGCCAGGGGAACTGAAGCTTTCTTT
TRBV6-5	TRBJ1-2	NA	NA	CASSPTDLYGYTF	TGTGCCAGCAGTCCGACAGACCTCTATGGCTACACCTTC
TRBV27	TRBJ1-3	NA	few	CASSPSRGTSGNTIYF	TGTGCCAGCAGTCCCTCGAGGGGGACCTCTGGAAACACCATATATTTT
TRBV16	TRBJ1-6	NA	NA	CASSLLGQPNSPLHF	TGTGCCAGCAGCCTCTTGGGGCAGCCAAATTCACCCCTCCACTTT
TRBV4-1	TRBJ2-3	TRBD2	NA	CASSPDGAGGPTDTQYF	TGCGCCAGCAGCCCCGATGGGGCGGGAGGGCCGACAGATACGCAGTATTTT
TRBV5-1	TRBJ1-2	NA	once	CASSLNGGTDYGYTF	TGCGCCAGCAGTTTGAACGGGGGAACGGACTATGGCTACACCTTC
TRBV18	TRBJ2-7	NA	NA	CASSLGVGTYEQYF	TGTGCCAGCTCCCTAGGTGTCGGGACCTACGAGCAGTACTTC
TRBV18	TRBJ2-5	NA	once	CASSPPARTETQYF	TGTGCCAGCTCACCCCCCGCCAGAACCGAGACCCAGTACTTC
TRBV19	TRBJ1-4	TRBD1	once	CASSSGTDSTNEKLFF	TGTGCCAGTAGTTCCGGGACAGACTCAACTAATGAAAAACTGTTTTTT
TRBV28	TRBJ2-2	NA	NA	CASSEPGIMKAGELFF	TGTGCCAGCAGCGAGCCGGGGATAATGAAGGCCGGGGAGCTGTTTTTT
TRBV3-1/TRBV3-2	TRBJ1-3	NA	few	CASQDSLNTIYF	TGTGCCAGCCAGGACAGTTTAAACACCATATATTTT
TRBV6-5	TRBJ1-6	TRBD1	once	CASNPTGSSPLHF	TGTGCCAGCAACCCGACAGGGTCTTCACCCCTCCACTTT
TRBV29-1	TRBJ1-1	TRBD1	NA	CSVRGTQGGTEAFF	TGCAGCGTTAGAGGGACGCAGGGGGGCACTGAAGCTTTCTTT
TRBV3-1/TRBV3-2	TRBJ1-5	NA	NA	CASSPLGGSNQPQHF	TGTGCCAGCAGCCCCCTCGGGGGTAGCAATCAGCCCCAGCATTTT
TRBV19	TRBJ1-5	TRBD1	NA	CASSPQPDRDPYNQPQHF	TGTGCCAGTAGTCCCCAACCGGACAGGGATCCCTACAATCAGCCCCAGCATTTT
TRBV7-9	TRBJ1-5	NA	NA	CASSFGDNQPQHF	TGTGCCAGCAGCTTCGGGGATAATCAGCCCCAGCATTTT
TRBV5-6	TRBJ1-2	NA	once	CASSLRPGNYGYTF	TGTGCCAGCAGCTTGCGCCCGGGGAACTATGGCTACACCTTC
TRBV5-1	TRBJ1-5	NA	NA	CASSLGATGNQPQHF	TGCGCCAGCAGCTTGGGAGCGACGGGCAATCAGCCCCAGCATTTT
TRBV13	TRBJ1-2	TRBD1	NA	CASSTRTGYGYTF	TGTGCCAGCAGCACCCGGACAGGGTATGGCTACACCTTC
TRBV27	TRBJ1-5	NA	NA	CASSFSPNQPQHF	TGTGCCAGCAGTTTTTCTCCGAATCAGCCCCAGCATTTT
TRBV24-1	TRBJ2-2	TRBD2	NA	CATSDVGTSRKGANTGELFF	TGTGCCACCAGTGACGTCGGGACTAGTAGGAAAGGAGCGAACACCGGGGAGCTGTTTTTT
TRBV11-2	TRBJ2-3	NA	NA	CASNPVGGQGYTDTQYF	TGTGCCAGCAACCCAGTAGGGGGACAAGGATACACAGATACGCAGTATTTT
TRBV27	TRBJ2-3	NA	NA	CAIRDSNTDTQYF	TGTGCCATCCGGGACTCCAACACAGATACGCAGTATTTT
TRBV5-1	TRBJ1-1	NA	NA	CASSFGGSNTEAFF	TGCGCCAGCAGCTTTGGGGGGAGTAACACTGAAGCTTTCTTT
TRBV5-4	TRBJ1-1	TRBD1	NA	CASSLQGQMNTEAFF	TGTGCCAGCAGCTTGCAGGGACAGATGAACACTGAAGCTTTCTTT
TRBV5-1	TRBJ2-7	TRBD1	NA	CASSLNTGQGYEQYF	TGCGCCAGCAGCTTGAATACGGGACAGGGGTACGAGCAGTACTTC
TRBV3-1/TRBV3-2	TRBJ1-1	NA	NA	CASSQDRWSLTEAFF	TGTGCCAGCAGCCAGGATAGGTGGAGCCTGACTGAAGCTTTCTTT
TRBV9	TRBJ1-4	NA	NA	CASSVARNEKLFF	TGTGCCAGCAGCGTAGCACGGAATGAAAAACTGTTTTTT
TRBV11-3	TRBJ2-7	NA	NA	CASSLDDSSYEQYF	TGTGCCAGCAGCTTAGACGATAGCTCCTACGAGCAGTACTTC
TRBV19	TRBJ2-1	TRBD1	NA	CASKASGGYNEQFF	TGTGCCAGTAAGGCGTCAGGGGGTTACAATGAGCAGTTCTTC
TRBV11-2	TRBJ1-2	NA	NA	CASIKGSYGRADGYTF	TGTGCCAGCATCAAGGGAAGCTACGGCAGGGCAGATGGCTACACCTTC
TRBV7-9	TRBJ2-1	TRBD1	NA	CASSTDRVRARAYNEQFF	TGTGCCAGCAGTACCGACAGGGTTCGCGCTCGCGCCTACAATGAGCAGTTCTTC
TRBV7-2	TRBJ2-7	TRBD2	NA	CASSRRTSGYEQYF	TGTGCCAGCAGCCGCCGGACTAGCGGCTACGAGCAGTACTTC
TRBV5-1	TRBJ1-5	TRBD1	NA	CASSLQGQPNQPQHF	TGCGCCAGCAGCTTGCAGGGACAGCCCAATCAGCCCCAGCATTTT
TRBV18	TRBJ1-6	TRBD1	NA	CASSPPSPQGAGSPLHF	TGTGCCAGCTCACCACCGTCCCCGCAGGGGGCCGGTTCACCCCTCCACTTT
TRBV19	TRBJ1-1	NA	NA	CASSIRGYTEAFF	TGTGCCAGTAGTATAAGGGGGTACACTGAAGCTTTCTTT
TRBV7-8	TRBJ2-3	NA	NA	CASSLDGSGLLSDTQYF	TGTGCCAGCAGCTTAGACGGAAGCGGTCTTCTTAGTGATACGCAGTATTTT
TRBV5-1	TRBJ1-1	NA	NA	CASSLKGGSNTEAFF	TGCGCCAGCAGCTTGAAGGGTGGGAGTAACACTGAAGCTTTCTTT
TRBV18	TRBJ1-1	TRBD1	once	CASSPGQLTEAFF	TGTGCCAGCTCTCCGGGACAGCTCACTGAAGCTTTCTTT
TRBV19	TRBJ1-3	NA	NA	CASTYAGVSGNTIYF	TGTGCCAGTACCTATGCAGGGGTCTCTGGAAACACCATATATTTT